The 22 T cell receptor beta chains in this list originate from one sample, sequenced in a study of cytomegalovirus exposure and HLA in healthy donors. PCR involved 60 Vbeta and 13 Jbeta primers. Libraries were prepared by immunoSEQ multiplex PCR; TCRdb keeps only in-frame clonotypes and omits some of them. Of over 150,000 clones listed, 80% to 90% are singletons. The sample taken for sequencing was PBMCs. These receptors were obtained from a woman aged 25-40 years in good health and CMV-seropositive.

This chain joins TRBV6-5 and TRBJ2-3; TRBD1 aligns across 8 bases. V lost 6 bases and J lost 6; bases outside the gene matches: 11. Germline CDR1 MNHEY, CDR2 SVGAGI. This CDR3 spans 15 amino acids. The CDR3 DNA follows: TGTGCCAGCAGAGGACAGGGCAACCTTTGGGATACGCAGTATTTT. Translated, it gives CASRGQGNLWDTQYF.

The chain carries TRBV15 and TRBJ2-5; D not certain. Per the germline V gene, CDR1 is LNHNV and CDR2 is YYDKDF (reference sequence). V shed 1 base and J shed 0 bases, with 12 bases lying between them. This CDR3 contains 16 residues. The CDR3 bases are TGTGCCACCAGCAGAGGAGCCGACTGGTACCAAGAGACCCAGTACTTC. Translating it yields CATSRGADWYQETQYF.

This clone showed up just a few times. The CDR3 sequence: CASSLGPTGAGGTGELFF. The CDR3, as DNA: TGTGCCAGCAGCTTAGGACCAACAGGGGCCGGCGGCACCGGGGAGCTGTTTTTT. The chain combines TRBV7-2 with TRBJ2-2; 7 positions match TRBD1. Germline trimming cut 1 base from V and 4 bases from J; bases unmatched to any gene: 12. The CDR3 contains 18 residues. Germline loops: CDR1 SGHTA, CDR2 FQGNSA.

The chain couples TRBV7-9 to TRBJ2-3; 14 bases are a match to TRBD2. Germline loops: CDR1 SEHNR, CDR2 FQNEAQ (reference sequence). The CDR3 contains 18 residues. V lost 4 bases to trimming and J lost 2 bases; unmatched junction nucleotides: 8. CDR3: CASSSRLAGGLFTDTQYF. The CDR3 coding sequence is TGTGCCAGCAGCTCCCGACTAGCGGGGGGGCTGTTCACAGATACGCAGTATTTT.

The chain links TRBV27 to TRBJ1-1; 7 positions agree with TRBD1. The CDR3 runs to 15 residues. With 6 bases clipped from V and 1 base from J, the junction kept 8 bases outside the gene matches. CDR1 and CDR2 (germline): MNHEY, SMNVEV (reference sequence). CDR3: CASRSNRGKNTEAFF. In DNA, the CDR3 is TGTGCCAGCAGGTCTAACAGGGGAAAGAACACTGAAGCTTTCTTT.

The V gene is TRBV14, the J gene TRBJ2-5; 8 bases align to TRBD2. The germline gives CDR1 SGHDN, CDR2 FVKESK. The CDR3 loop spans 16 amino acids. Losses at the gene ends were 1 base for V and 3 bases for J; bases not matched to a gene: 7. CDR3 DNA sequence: TGTGCCAGCAGCCAAGGTGTCACTAGCGGAGAAGAGACCCAGTACTTC. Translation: CASSQGVTSGEETQYF.

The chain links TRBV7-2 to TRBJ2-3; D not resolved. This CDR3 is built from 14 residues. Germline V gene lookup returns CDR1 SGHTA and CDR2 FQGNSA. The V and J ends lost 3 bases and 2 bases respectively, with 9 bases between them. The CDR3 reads CASSFRQATDTQYF. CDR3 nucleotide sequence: TGTGCCAGCAGCTTTCGGCAGGCCACAGATACGCAGTATTTT.

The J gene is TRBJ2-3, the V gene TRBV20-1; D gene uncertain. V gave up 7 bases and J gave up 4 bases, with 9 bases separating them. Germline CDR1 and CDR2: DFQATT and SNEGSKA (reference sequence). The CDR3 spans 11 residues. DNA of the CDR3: TGCAGTGGTTGGAGAGCAGATACGCAGTATTTT. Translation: CSGWRADTQYF.

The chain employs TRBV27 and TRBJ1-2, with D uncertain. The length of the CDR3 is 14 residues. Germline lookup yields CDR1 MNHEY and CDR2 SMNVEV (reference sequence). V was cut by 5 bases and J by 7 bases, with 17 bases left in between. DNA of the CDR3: TGTGCCAGCAGTCCCTTAGGAGGGTTGGCTGGCTACACCTTC. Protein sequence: CASSPLGGLAGYTF.

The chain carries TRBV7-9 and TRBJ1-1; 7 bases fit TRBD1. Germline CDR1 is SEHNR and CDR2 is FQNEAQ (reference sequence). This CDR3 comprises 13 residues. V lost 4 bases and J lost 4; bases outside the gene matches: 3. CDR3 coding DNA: TGTGCCAGCAGCTCGCAGGGGGGCACTGAAGCTTTCTTT. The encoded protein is CASSSQGGTEAFF.

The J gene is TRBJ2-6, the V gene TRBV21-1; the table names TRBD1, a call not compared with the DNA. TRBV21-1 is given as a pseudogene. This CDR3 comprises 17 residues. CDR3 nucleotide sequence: TGTGCCAGCATCCGGGACAGGGAACTCTCTGGGGCCAACGTCCTGACTTTC. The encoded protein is CASIRDRELSGANVLTF.

The CDR3 reads CASTKDRENYGYTF. In DNA, the CDR3 is TGTGCCAGCACCAAAGACAGGGAGAACTATGGCTACACCTTC. This rearrangement joins TRBV11-2 to TRBJ1-2, with 7 nucleotides matching TRBD1. Germline assignment: CDR1 SGHAT and CDR2 FQNNGV. CDR3 size: 14 residues. V shed 7 bases and J 2 bases; nucleotides not matched to a gene: 7. The full variable domain, rest sourced from reference TRBV11-2 and TRBJ1-2, is EAGVAQSPRYKIIEKRQSVAFWCNPISGHATLYWYQQILGQGPKLLIQFQNNGVVDDSQLPKDRFSAERLKGVDSTLKIQPAKLEDSAVYLCASTKDRENYGYTFGSGTRLTVV.

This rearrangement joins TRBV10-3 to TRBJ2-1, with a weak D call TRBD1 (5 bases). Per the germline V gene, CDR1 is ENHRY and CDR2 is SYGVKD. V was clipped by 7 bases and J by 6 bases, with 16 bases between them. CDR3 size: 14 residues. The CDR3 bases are TGTGCCATCACCCCGGACATTGTAAGCAATGAGCAGTTCTTC. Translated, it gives CAITPDIVSNEQFF.

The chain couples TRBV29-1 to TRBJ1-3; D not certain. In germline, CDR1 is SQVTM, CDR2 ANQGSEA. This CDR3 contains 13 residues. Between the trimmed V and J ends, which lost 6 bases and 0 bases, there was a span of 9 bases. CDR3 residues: CSVETSSGNTIYF. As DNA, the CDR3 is TGCAGCGTCGAAACCAGCTCTGGAAACACCATATATTTT.

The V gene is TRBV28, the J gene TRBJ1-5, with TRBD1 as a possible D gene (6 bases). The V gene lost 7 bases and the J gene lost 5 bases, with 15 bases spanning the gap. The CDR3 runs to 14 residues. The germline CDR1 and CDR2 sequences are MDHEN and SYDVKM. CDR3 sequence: CASITGSEDQPQHF. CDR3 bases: TGTGCCAGCATAACAGGGTCTGAAGATCAGCCCCAGCATTTT.

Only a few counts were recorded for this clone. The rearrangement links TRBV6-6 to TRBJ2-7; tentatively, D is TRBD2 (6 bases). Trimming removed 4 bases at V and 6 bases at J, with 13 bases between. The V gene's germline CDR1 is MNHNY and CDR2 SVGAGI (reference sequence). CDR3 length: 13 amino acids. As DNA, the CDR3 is TGTGCCAGCAGTTCGCAACAGACTAGCGAGCAGTACTTC. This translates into CASSSQQTSEQYF.

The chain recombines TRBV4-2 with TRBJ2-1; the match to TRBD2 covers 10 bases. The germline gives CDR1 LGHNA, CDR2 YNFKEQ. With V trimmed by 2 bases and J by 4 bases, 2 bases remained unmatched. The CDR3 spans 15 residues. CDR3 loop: CASSQLAGDYNEQFF. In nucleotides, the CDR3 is TGTGCCAGCAGCCAACTAGCGGGGGATTACAATGAGCAGTTCTTC.

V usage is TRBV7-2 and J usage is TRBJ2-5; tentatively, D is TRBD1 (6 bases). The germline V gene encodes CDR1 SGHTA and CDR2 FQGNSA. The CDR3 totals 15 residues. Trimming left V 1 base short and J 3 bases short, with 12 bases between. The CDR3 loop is CASSLVSQGKETQYF. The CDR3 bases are TGTGCCAGCAGCTTAGTCAGTCAGGGGAAAGAGACCCAGTACTTC.

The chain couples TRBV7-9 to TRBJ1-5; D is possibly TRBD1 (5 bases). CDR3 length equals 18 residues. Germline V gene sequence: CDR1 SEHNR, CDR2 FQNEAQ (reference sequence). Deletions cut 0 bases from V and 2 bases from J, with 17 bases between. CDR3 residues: CASSLAVSTQQGNQPQHF. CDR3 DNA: TGTGCCAGCAGCTTAGCTGTCTCGACCCAACAGGGCAATCAGCCCCAGCATTTT.

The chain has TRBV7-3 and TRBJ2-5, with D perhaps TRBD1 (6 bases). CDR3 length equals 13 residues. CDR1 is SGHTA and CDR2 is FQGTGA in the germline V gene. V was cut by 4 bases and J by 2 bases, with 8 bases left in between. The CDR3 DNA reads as TGTGCCAGCAGCTCAGGGGCTCAAGAGACCCAGTACTTC. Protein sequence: CASSSGAQETQYF.

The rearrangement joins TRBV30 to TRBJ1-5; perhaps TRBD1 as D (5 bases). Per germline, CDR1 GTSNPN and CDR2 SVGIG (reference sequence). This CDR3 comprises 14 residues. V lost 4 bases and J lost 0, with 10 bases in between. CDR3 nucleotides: TGTGCCTGGACGGGGGGGGATAGCAATCAGCCCCAGCATTTT. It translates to CAWTGGDSNQPQHF.

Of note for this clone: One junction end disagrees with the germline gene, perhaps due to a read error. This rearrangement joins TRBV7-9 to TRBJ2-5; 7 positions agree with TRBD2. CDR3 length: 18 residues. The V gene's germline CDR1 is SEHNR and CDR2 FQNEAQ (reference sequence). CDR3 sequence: CSSSSLGYRGGRQETQYF. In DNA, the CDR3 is TGTTCCAGCAGCTCCCTCGGGTACCGGGGAGGGAGGCAAGAGACCCAGTACTTC.